The 9 T cell receptor beta chains reported below all come from one sample, sequenced in a study of T-cell memory formation after mild COVID-19. MiXCR, run by TCRdb on the 5' RACE reads, gives a single entry per CDR3 protein. The sample lists 200,000 to 250,000 distinct CDR3 sequences; more than 8% were seen once. Material for sequencing was PBMCs or a T cell subset sorted from them (not recorded which). These TCRs come from a man between 18 and 29 years old who had mild COVID-19 (a few samples of this study predate the infection). Cell type and time point are not known.

This chain links TRBV7-6 with TRBJ2-2; 8 bases align to TRBD1. Germline lookup yields CDR1 SGHVS and CDR2 FNYEAQ. The length of the CDR3 is 17 residues. Trimming took 5 bases from V and 5 from J; bases not matched to a gene: 13. The CDR3 bases are TGTGCCAGCAGCCACCCCAAGGCAGGGGGCGGAACCGGGGAGCTGTTTTTT. As protein: CASSHPKAGGGTGELFF.

The J gene is TRBJ2-1, the V gene TRBV27; the match to TRBD2 covers 12 bases. Germline trimming cut 5 bases from V and 3 bases from J; bases unmatched to any gene: 5. Germline values: CDR1 MNHEY, CDR2 SMNVEV (reference sequence). The length of the CDR3 is 16 residues. The CDR3 DNA is TGTGCCAGCAGTCGTCGACTAGCGGGGGACTACAATGAGCAGTTCTTC. Residues: CASSRRLAGDYNEQFF.

This clonotype was observed a few times. The chain combines TRBV5-1 with TRBJ1-2; D uncertain. Trimming shortened V by 0 bases and J by 4 bases, and 7 bases separated the two germline ends. The CDR3 has 13 residues. Germline V gene data show CDR1 as SGHRS and CDR2 as YFSETQ. CDR3 in DNA: TGCGCCAGCAGCTTGGCAAGCGCCTATGGCTACACCTTC. It codes for CASSLASAYGYTF.

This clonotype has a handful of counts. V gene TRBV6-2 or TRBV6-3 combines with J gene TRBJ2-7, with 12 bases identical to TRBD1. The CDR3 contains 14 residues. The germline V gene encodes CDR1 MNHEY and CDR2 SVGEGT. Trimming took 7 bases from V and 6 from J; bases not matched to a gene: 7. The CDR3 sequence: CASIGTGGLGEQYV. CDR3 DNA sequence: TGTGCCAGCATCGGGACAGGGGGCCTGGGCGAGCAGTACGTC.

The chain joins TRBV25-1 to TRBJ2-1; D gene uncertain. The length of the CDR3 is 13 residues. Trimming removed 1 base from V and 9 bases from J, with 10 bases in between. Germline values: CDR1 MGHDK, CDR2 SYGVNS. CDR3 amino acids: CASSEWQAREQFF. In nucleotides, the CDR3 is TGTGCCAGCAGTGAATGGCAGGCCCGTGAGCAGTTCTTC.

As for this clonotype: A much larger clone lies a single base off, so this may be a read error. The genes are TRBV5-1 and TRBJ1-1; no clear D gene. CDR1 is SGHRS and CDR2 is YFSETQ in the germline V gene. The CDR3 is 13 residues long. CDR3 sequence: CASSGTQNTEALF. For the CDR3, the DNA is TGCGCCAGCAGCGGAACACAGAACACTGAAGCTTTATTT.

This clonotype occurred a few times. This chain joins TRBV5-5 and TRBJ1-4, with D unclear. The CDR3 contains 13 residues. Germline V lookup: CDR1 SGHKS, CDR2 YYEKEE (reference sequence). Trimming removed 3 bases from V and 5 bases from J, with 8 bases in between. CDR3 sequence: CASSSDLNEKLFF. Here the CDR3 DNA reads TGTGCCAGCAGCTCGGACCTGAATGAAAAACTGTTTTTT.

This clonotype appeared many times. V gene TRBV7-2 combines with J gene TRBJ1-1; D uncertain. This CDR3 comprises 13 residues. Germline CDR1 and CDR2: SGHTA and FQGNSA. Trimming took off 3 bases at V and 3 bases at J, with 8 bases between the two ends. CDR3 amino acids: CASSFQSDTEAFF. Here the CDR3 DNA reads TGTGCCAGCAGCTTTCAGTCGGACACTGAAGCTTTCTTT.

V gene TRBV21-1 combines with J gene TRBJ1-1; the D call in the table, TRBD1, was not verified against the DNA. TRBV21-1 is a pseudogene. This CDR3 is 18 amino acids long. CDR3 residues: CASSKSPTGQLRWTEAFF. The CDR3 bases are TGTGCCAGCAGCAAATCCCCAACAGGGCAGCTTAGATGGACTGAAGCTTTCTTT.